This TCR beta chain was sequenced in a study of post-analysis software for immune sequencing data (dated by TCRdb to between 2014 and 2017). At the level of the whole study: Disease courses on record covered relapsing-remitting, secondary progressive and progressive-relapsing multiple sclerosis, though some patients had no subtype annotation. A subset of samples was prepared in parallel using single-end sample barcoding, then pooled and co-amplified after Illumina adapter ligation. The patient repertoires were compared against approximately eleven previously published healthy control repertoires obtained from donors aged about 6 to 28 years.

Including the terminal cysteine and phenylalanine, the CDR3 comprises 16 residues. Only the CDR3 region is kept as DNA, spanning 48 bases read in frame from base 1. The V end gives up 10 bases and the J end 10 bases, leaving 18 bases in the junction not matched to a gene. The germline V gene supplies CDR1 ENHRY and CDR2 SYGVKD. This clonotype was observed a handful of times. Its specific antigen is unknown. No quality values exist for individual bases; no much larger clone is one base distant. Points the paper makes about the study in general: The control group was slightly older than the multiple sclerosis patient group. Compared with controls, multiple sclerosis patients had significantly lower normalized Chao1 diversity, a finding suggesting substantial peripheral T-cell clonal expansion. Patients showed significantly higher frequencies than controls for roughly five TRBV segments, among them TRBV5-6, TRBV5-1 and TRBV20-1. Strong co-clustering of samples prepared in the same batch was shown by direct clustering with F measure, prompting a batch-effect correction.

To demonstrate the VDJtools post-analysis software, TCR beta repertoires were profiled from the peripheral blood of about 13 young patients with multiple sclerosis. The multiple sclerosis patients were children and adolescents ranging in age from roughly 6 to 16 years. The library was prepared using PCR. Instrument used: Illumina HiSeq 2500. Unique molecular identifiers were incorporated into TCR beta cDNA libraries to reduce PCR and sequencing biases. Per 1 to 10 million input T cells, approximately 500,000 cDNA molecules were obtained, such that each molecule approximated one T cell. The same protocol used for the earlier healthy control dataset was applied to prepare and sequence the patient libraries. Within a given batch, samples were prepared together, multiplexed and sequenced on the same HiSeq lane. Concerning the study's data processing: Raw barcoded reads were processed with MIGEC, discarding single-read molecular identifier groups before consensus assembly and CDR3 extraction. VDJtools was used for post-analysis of the clonotype tables, and diversity was normalized by down-sampling every dataset to the size of the smallest sample. To correct batch-related cross-sample contamination, repertoire overlap clustering matched CDR3 amino acid sequences but not nucleotide sequences. TCRdb trimmed public reads at Q25 via fastp, called clones via MiXCR and kept in-frame beta chains. Each record represents a unique CDR3 protein, reported with the most common genes and DNA among its rows. The V and J calls and clone size are TCRdb's, not the authors'. The sample has 500,000 to 600,000 distinct CDR3 sequences on record, around 40% of them singletons. The top ten clonotypes cover more than 1.5% of the sample.

The receptor chain draws on TRBV10-3 and TRBJ2-1; 11 bases in between match TRBD2. The sequenced sample was blood. This receptor was taken from a girl aged 5 to 17 with multiple sclerosis. DNA sequence: TGTGCCACCAACGAGTTTATAGCGGGGGGGACTGGGGAGCAGTTCTTC. Its protein is CATNEFIAGGTGEQFF.